These 21 T cell receptor beta chains came from one sample sequenced in a study of blood T cell repertoires in COVID-19. Measured with immunoSEQ multiplex PCR; TCRdb has only the in-frame clones, and not every one. The sample carries roughly 150,000 clones, approximately 75% recorded once. The sequencing input was peripheral blood. These receptors all come from a human donor in a cohort sampled during active COVID-19.

J is TRBJ2-3 and V is TRBV5-1; 11 nucleotides line up with TRBD1. With 5 bases clipped from V and 5 bases from J, the junction kept 7 bases outside the gene matches. Germline V lookup: CDR1 SGHRS, CDR2 YFSETQ. CDR3 size: 15 residues. This CDR3 reads CASRPGTGGQDTQYF. In DNA, the CDR3 is TGCGCCAGCAGACCCGGGACAGGGGGACAAGATACGCAGTATTTT.

The chain combines TRBV27 with TRBJ1-5; D ambiguous. The germline V gene has CDR1 MNHEY and CDR2 SMNVEV (reference sequence). V gave up 0 bases and J gave up 3 bases, with 9 bases separating them. The CDR3 is 15 residues long. The chain's CDR3 is CASSLSSQANQPQHF. DNA for the CDR3: TGTGCCAGCAGTTTATCGTCCCAGGCCAATCAGCCCCAGCATTTT.

The genes are TRBV19 and TRBJ1-5, with 8 bases lining up with TRBD1. V lost 1 base and J lost 4; bases outside the gene matches: 9. There are 17 residues in the CDR3. The germline V gene encodes CDR1 LNHDA and CDR2 SQIVND (reference sequence). This chain's CDR3 is CASSIVSWTGRNQPQHF. CDR3 DNA sequence: TGTGCCAGTAGTATAGTGAGTTGGACAGGGAGGAATCAGCCCCAGCATTTT. Combining the CDR3 with reference TRBV19 and TRBJ1-5 gives the whole variable domain DGGITQSPKYLFRKEGQNVTLSCEQNLNHDAMYWYRQDPGQGLRLIYYSQIVNDFQKGDIAEGYSVSREKKESFPLTVTSAQKNPTAFYLCASSIVSWTGRNQPQHFGDGTRLSIL.

The chain joins TRBV5-4 to TRBJ2-5; D unclear. CDR3 length: 14 amino acids. Trimming pared 2 bases from V and 6 bases from J, leaving 14 bases between. Germline-derived CDR1 and CDR2 are SGHNT and YYREEE (reference sequence). CDR3 sequence: CASSFSNRSKTQYF. CDR3 DNA: TGTGCCAGCAGCTTTAGTAATAGATCGAAGACCCAGTACTTC.

The chain links TRBV19 to TRBJ2-2, with D perhaps TRBD1 (5 bases). The CDR3 consists of 13 residues. In germline, CDR1 is LNHDA, CDR2 SQIVND (reference sequence). V shed 5 bases and J shed 1 base, with 5 bases lying between them. The CDR3 region is CASSDRNTGELFF. CDR3 nucleotides: TGTGCCAGTAGTGACAGGAACACCGGGGAGCTGTTTTTT.

V and J are TRBV6-6 and TRBJ2-5, with TRBD1 matching 8 bases. The CDR3 runs 13 residues. Trimming at V came to 6 bases and at J to 2 bases, leaving 2 bases not matched to a gene. Germline CDR1 and CDR2: MNHNY and SVGAGI (reference sequence). The CDR3 nucleotides are TGTGCCAGCAGCGACAGGGGACAAGAGACCCAGTACTTC. Protein product: CASSDRGQETQYF.

This chain uses TRBV27 with TRBJ1-1; D is undetermined. The germline V gene encodes CDR1 MNHEY and CDR2 SMNVEV (reference sequence). This CDR3 has 15 residues. V was shortened by 1 base and J by 7 bases, with 16 bases between the two germline ends. In nucleotides, the CDR3 is TGTGCCAGCAGTTTATTAGCCGGCGTGACCGGTGAAGCTTTCTTT. Protein product: CASSLLAGVTGEAFF.

The chain couples TRBV6-5 to TRBJ1-5, with unresolved D. The V gene lost 4 bases and the J gene lost 5 bases, with 9 bases spanning the gap. CDR1 and CDR2 from the germline V gene are MNHEY and SVGAGI. The CDR3 covers 13 residues. The CDR3, as DNA: TGTGCCAGCAGTTTAACGGTAGATCAGCCCCAGCATTTT. This codes for CASSLTVDQPQHF.

This clone came up many times. This sequence joins TRBV5-4 and TRBJ2-7; 9 bases align to TRBD1. This CDR3 contains 13 residues. Germline values: CDR1 SGHNT, CDR2 YYREEE (reference sequence). V lost 1 base and J lost 7; bases outside the gene matches: 3. CDR3 coding DNA: TGTGCCAGCAGCTTGATTGGGACAGGGGAGCAGTACTTC. Its translation: CASSLIGTGEQYF. Using reference TRBV5-4 and TRBJ2-7 for the parts outside the CDR3, the full variable domain is ETGVTQSPTHLIKTRGQQVTLRCSSQSGHNTVSWYQQALGQGPQFIFQYYREEENGRGNFPPRFSGLQFPNYSSELNVNALELDDSALYLCASSLIGTGEQYFGPGTRLTVT.

J is TRBJ2-5 and V is TRBV19; 10 nucleotides match TRBD1. Germline assignment: CDR1 LNHDA and CDR2 SQIVND (reference sequence). With 4 bases clipped from V and 2 bases from J, the junction kept 7 bases outside the gene matches. CDR3 length: 16 residues. In DNA form, the CDR3 reads TGTGCCAGTAGTAGGGTGACAGGGGGCGGACAAGAGACCCAGTACTTC. It yields the protein CASSRVTGGGQETQYF.

The rearrangement joins TRBV7-2 to TRBJ1-3; D remains unclear. This CDR3 has 14 residues. CDR1 and CDR2 (germline): SGHTA, FQGNSA. Trimming cost V 1 base and J 0 bases, with 4 bases left between them. Written as DNA, the CDR3 is TGTGCCAGCAGCTTAGAGAGCTCTGGAAACACCATATATTTT. It encodes CASSLESSGNTIYF.

This clone was detected once. The genes are TRBV9 and TRBJ2-3; perhaps TRBD2 as D (7 bases). V was clipped by 7 bases and J by 4 bases, with 10 bases between them. This CDR3 has 12 amino acids. Germline V gene sequence: CDR1 SGDLS, CDR2 YYNGEE. Written as DNA, the CDR3 is TGTGCCAGCGGGGGGGGCCCAGATACGCAGTATTTT. Amino acids: CASGGGPDTQYF.

This clone came up a few times. This chain links TRBV28 with TRBJ2-2; possibly TRBD1 for D (5 bases). The V and J ends lost 3 bases and 1 base respectively, with 9 bases between them. The CDR3 has 15 residues. Germline-derived CDR1 and CDR2 are MDHEN and SYDVKM. DNA of the CDR3: TGTGCCAGCAGTTTCGGCGGACAGAACACCGGGGAGCTGTTTTTT. Protein sequence: CASSFGGQNTGELFF.

The chain's CDR3 is CASRDRGRYEQYF. In nucleotides, the CDR3 is TGTGCCAGCAGGGACAGGGGGCGTTACGAGCAGTACTTC. V is TRBV6-5 and J is TRBJ2-7; 11 bases are a match to TRBD1. Germline V gives CDR1 MNHEY, CDR2 SVGAGI. The J segment lost 4 bases and the V segment lost 6 bases, leaving 2 bases of the junction unmatched. This CDR3 spans 13 amino acids.

This chain links TRBV20-1 with TRBJ2-5; 7 bases agree with TRBD2. Germline lookup yields CDR1 DFQATT and CDR2 SNEGSKA (reference sequence). This CDR3 has 11 amino acids. CDR3 protein: CSQSGAETQYF. The CDR3 coding sequence is TGCAGCCAAAGCGGGGCCGAGACCCAGTACTTC.

A few counts support this clone. The rearrangement uses TRBV19 and TRBJ2-7; 7 bases agree with TRBD1. Germline loops: CDR1 LNHDA, CDR2 SQIVND (reference sequence). V shed 4 bases, J shed 5 bases, and the junction held 20 bases outside the gene matches. The CDR3 spans 18 residues. The CDR3 loop reads CASSSPWTGTPSLDEQYF. The DNA of the CDR3 is TGTGCCAGTAGTAGCCCTTGGACAGGAACCCCATCCTTAGACGAGCAGTACTTC.

This clone showed up just once. The CDR3 coding sequence is TGTGCCAGCAACCCCCGGGACAGCGGCGGGTACGAGCAGTACTTC. It is translated as CASNPRDSGGYEQYF. This chain uses TRBV11-2 with TRBJ2-7; TRBD1 agrees at 7 bases. The germline V gene has CDR1 SGHAT and CDR2 FQNNGV. This CDR3 has 15 amino acids. V was clipped by 7 bases and J by 4 bases; unmatched bases: 13.

The CDR3 coding sequence is TGTGCCAGCTCACTGAATATCGGGGCCGGGGAGCTGTTTTTT. Translating gives CASSLNIGAGELFF. The chain recombines TRBV18 with TRBJ2-2; possible D gene TRBD2, 5 bases. The CDR3 is made up of 14 amino acids. V was shortened by 4 bases and J by 6 bases, with 12 bases between the two germline ends. Germline assignment: CDR1 KGHSH and CDR2 LQKENI.

The chain recombines TRBV5-5 with TRBJ2-7, with 9 bases matching TRBD1. V shed 4 bases and J 6 bases; nucleotides not matched to a gene: 11. The CDR3 spans 15 residues. Germline-derived CDR1 and CDR2 are SGHKS and YYEKEE (reference sequence). The CDR3 sequence is CASSPEQGAKREQYF. CDR3 bases: TGTGCCAGCAGCCCGGAACAGGGGGCGAAGCGCGAGCAGTACTTC.

The V gene is TRBV27, the J gene TRBJ1-2; weak D call: TRBD1 (5 bases). Trimming cost V 4 bases and J 11 bases, with 23 bases left between them. The V gene's germline CDR1 is MNHEY and CDR2 SMNVEV (reference sequence). The CDR3 is made up of 15 amino acids. The CDR3 region has the DNA TGTGCCAGCAGTTCCGTCTCCAAGGCCGAAGGGGAATACACCTTC. Amino acid sequence: CASSSVSKAEGEYTF.

The chain carries TRBV9 and TRBJ2-1; TRBD2 matches at 16 bases. The CDR3 extends over 16 amino acids. The trim removed 2 bases at V and 7 bases at J, leaving 3 bases unmatched. Looked up from germline, CDR1 is SGDLS and CDR2 is YYNGEE. CDR3 in amino acids: CASSVGLAGGPNEQFF. The CDR3 DNA reads as TGTGCCAGCAGCGTGGGACTAGCGGGAGGGCCAAATGAGCAGTTCTTC. Filled out from reference TRBV9 and TRBJ2-1, the complete variable domain reads DSGVTQTPKHLITATGQRVTLRCSPRSGDLSVYWYQQSLDQGLQFLIQYYNGEERAKGNILERFSAQQFPDLHSELNLSSLELGDSALYFCASSVGLAGGPNEQFFGPGTRLTVL.